This TCR beta chain was documented in a study of T-cell memory formation after mild COVID-19. Findings and caveats of the study: Within pre-infection memory, some responding clones were found, suggesting cross-reactive memory joined. Confirmation of SARS-CoV-2 specificity was lacking for second-wave clones peaking day 37. Contracting clones localized mainly to CM and EM when CD4+ and mainly to EMRA when CD8+.

Germline V lookup: CDR1 SGHDN, CDR2 FVKESK. V lost 4 bases to trimming and J lost 2 bases; unmatched junction nucleotides: 4. CDR3 length: 16 residues. 5'RACE primed at constant segments yielded TCR alpha and TCR beta cDNA libraries bearing sample barcodes and UMIs. TCRdb recomputed calls from the 5' RACE reads with MiXCR, one row per CDR3 protein. The top ten clones hold 22% of a sample with over 250,000 distinct CDR3 sequences, roughly 15% of them seen once. Concerning this clonotype itself: Its antigen is still unknown.

This rearrangement joins TRBV14 to TRBJ2-6; 8 positions match TRBD1. This sequence was found in a man younger than 35 who had mild COVID-19 (a few samples of this study predate the infection). Cell type and time point are not known. The source material was PBMCs or a T cell subset sorted from them (not recorded which). Here the CDR3 reads CASSPRQGPGANVLTF. Here the CDR3 DNA reads TGTGCCAGCAGCCCGCGACAGGGGCCTGGGGCCAACGTCCTGACTTTC. Supplemented by reference TRBV14 and TRBJ2-6, the full variable domain reads EAGVTQFPSHSVIEKGQTVTLRCDPISGHDNLYWYRRVMGKEIKFLLHFVKESKQDESGMPNNRFLAERTGGTYSTLKVQPAELEDSGVYFCASSPRQGPGANVLTFGAGSRLTVL.